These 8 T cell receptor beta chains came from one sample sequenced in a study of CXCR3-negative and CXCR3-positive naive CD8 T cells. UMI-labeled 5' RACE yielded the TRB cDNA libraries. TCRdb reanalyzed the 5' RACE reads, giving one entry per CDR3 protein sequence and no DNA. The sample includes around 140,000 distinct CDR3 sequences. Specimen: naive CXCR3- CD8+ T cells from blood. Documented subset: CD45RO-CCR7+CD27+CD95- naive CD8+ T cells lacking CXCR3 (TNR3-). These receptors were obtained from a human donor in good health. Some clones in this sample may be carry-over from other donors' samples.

CDR3: CASSLVQGALINEQFF. The chain couples TRBV27 to TRBJ2-1; the TCRdb call, TRBD1, lacks DNA for checking. The CDR3 spans 16 residues. CDR1 is MNHEY and CDR2 is SMNVEV in the germline V gene (reference sequence).

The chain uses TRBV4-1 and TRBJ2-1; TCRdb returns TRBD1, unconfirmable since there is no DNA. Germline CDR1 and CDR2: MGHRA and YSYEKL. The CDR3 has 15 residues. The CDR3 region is CASSHGTDPYSEQFF.

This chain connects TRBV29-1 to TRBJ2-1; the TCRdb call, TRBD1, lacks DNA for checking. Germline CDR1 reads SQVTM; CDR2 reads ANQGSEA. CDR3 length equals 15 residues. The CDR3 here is CSVEPQDRVGAEQFF.

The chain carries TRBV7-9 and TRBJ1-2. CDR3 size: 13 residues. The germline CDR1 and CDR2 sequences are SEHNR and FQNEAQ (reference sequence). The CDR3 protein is CASNPSGLPGYTF. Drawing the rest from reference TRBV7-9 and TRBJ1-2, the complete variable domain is DTGVSQNPRHKITKRGQNVTFRCDPISEHNRLYWYRQTLGQGPEFLTYFQNEAQLEKSRLLSDRFSAERPKGSFSTLEIQRTEQGDSAMYLCASNPSGLPGYTFGSGTRLTVV.

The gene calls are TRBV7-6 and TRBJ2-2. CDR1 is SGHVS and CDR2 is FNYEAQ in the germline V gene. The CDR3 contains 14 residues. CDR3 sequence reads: CASSLVVNTGELFF.

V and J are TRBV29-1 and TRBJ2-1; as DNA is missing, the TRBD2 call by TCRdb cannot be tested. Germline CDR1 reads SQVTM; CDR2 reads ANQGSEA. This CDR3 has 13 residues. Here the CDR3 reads CSVTGLAGGEQFF.

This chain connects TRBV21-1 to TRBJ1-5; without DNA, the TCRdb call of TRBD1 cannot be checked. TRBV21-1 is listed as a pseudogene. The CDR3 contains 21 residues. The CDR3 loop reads CASSKALNHPGSLGGNQPQHF.

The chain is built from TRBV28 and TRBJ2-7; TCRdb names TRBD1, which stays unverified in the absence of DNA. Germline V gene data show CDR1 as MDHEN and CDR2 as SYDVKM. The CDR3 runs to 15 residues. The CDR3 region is CASSLGRDTAYEQYF.